The clone carrying this T cell receptor beta chain came up once. In the same sample, other DNA sequences code for this CDR3. Assay used: immunoSEQ multiplex PCR; TCRdb lists only in-frame clones, some missing. Here the sample spans about 2.1 million clones, around 93% being singletons. The sample belongs to a study of shared clonotypes between healthy human individuals. The length of the CDR3 is 15 residues. J lost 2 bases, V lost 6 bases, and 9 bases had no gene match. CDR1 is MNHEY and CDR2 is SMNVEV in the germline V gene (reference sequence). Naivety among CD8 cells was defined by CD45RO negativity and positive CCR7 selection, thereby excluding terminally differentiated effector memory CD45RA+ cells.

The gene calls are TRBV27 and TRBJ1-2; 7 positions match TRBD1. The origin of this receptor is a man between 18 and 29 years old in good health. Some clones in this sample may be carry-over from other donors' samples. Sequences were obtained from naive CD8+ T cells from PBMCs. CDR3 protein: CASSPTPTGNYGYTF. CDR3 sequence (DNA): TGTGCCAGCAGCCCTACTCCGACAGGGAACTATGGCTACACCTTC.